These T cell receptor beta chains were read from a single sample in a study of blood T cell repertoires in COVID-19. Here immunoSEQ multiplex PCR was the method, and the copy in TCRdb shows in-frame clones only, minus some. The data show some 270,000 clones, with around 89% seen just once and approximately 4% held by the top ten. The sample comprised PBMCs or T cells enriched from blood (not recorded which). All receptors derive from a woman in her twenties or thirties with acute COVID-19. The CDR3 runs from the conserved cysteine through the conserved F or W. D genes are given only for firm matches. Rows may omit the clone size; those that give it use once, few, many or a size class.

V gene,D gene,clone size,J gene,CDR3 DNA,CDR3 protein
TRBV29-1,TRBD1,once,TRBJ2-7,TGCAGCGTTACCGGGGACAGGGGCTACGAGCAGTACTTC,CSVTGDRGYEQYF
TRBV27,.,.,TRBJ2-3,TGTGCCAGCAGTCTCAAGGGGAGCACAGATACGCAGTATTTT,CASSLKGSTDTQYF
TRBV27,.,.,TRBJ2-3,TGTGCCAGCAGTTTATCGATGGAGTCGACGCAGTATTTT,CASSLSMESTQYF
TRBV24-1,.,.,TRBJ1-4,TGTGCCACCAGTGATTCAGGGCAGAATAATGAAAAACTGTTTTTT,CATSDSGQNNEKLFF
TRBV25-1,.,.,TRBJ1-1,TGTGCCAGCAGTTCAAATCACAGGGAGGGGTCTGAAGCTTTCTTT,CASSSNHREGSEAFF
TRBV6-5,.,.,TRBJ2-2,TGTGCCAGCACAGGCAGGGGGGTGAACACCGGGGAGCTGTTTTTT,CASTGRGVNTGELFF
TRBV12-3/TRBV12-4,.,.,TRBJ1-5,TGTGCCAGCAGTTTAATGAACTATCAGCCCCAGCATTTT,CASSLMNYQPQHF
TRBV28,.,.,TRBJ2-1,TGTGCCAGCAGCCCCCCGACACGTCTTGAGCAGTTCTTC,CASSPPTRLEQFF
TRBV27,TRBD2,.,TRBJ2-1,TGTGCCAGCAGTTTATATCTAGCGGGGAACGGCGATGAGCAGTTCTTC,CASSLYLAGNGDEQFF
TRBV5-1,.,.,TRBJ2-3,TGCGCCAGCAGCTTCGACGGGTTAGCAGATACGCAGTATTTT,CASSFDGLADTQYF
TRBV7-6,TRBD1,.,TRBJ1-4,TGTGCCAGCAGCGAAACAGTTCCGGGACAGGGCCTTAATGAAAAACTGTTTTTT,CASSETVPGQGLNEKLFF
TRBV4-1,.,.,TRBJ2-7,TGCGCCAGCAGCCTCCAGTCCGGTCTTAGCCGGACTTACGAGCAGTACTTC,CASSLQSGLSRTYEQYF
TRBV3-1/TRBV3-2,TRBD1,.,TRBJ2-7,TGTGCCAGCAGCCCCGGCCTGGGACAGATCTACGAGCAGTACTTC,CASSPGLGQIYEQYF
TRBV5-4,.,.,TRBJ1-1,TGTGCCAGCACCAGAAGGACAGAGAACACTGAAGCTTTCTTT,CASTRRTENTEAFF
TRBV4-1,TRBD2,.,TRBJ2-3,TGCGCCAGCAGCCAGGGGAGCGGGACTCTTACGCTGACAGATACGCAGTATTTT,CASSQGSGTLTLTDTQYF
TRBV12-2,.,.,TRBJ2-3,TGTGCAAGTCGCTTAGCGGTACTGGACGGGGGAGGTAATGGAGATACGCAGTATTTT,CASRLAVLDGGGNGDTQYF
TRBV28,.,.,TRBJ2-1,TGTGCCAGCCTACGAACCTGGGACTCCGACAATGAGCAGTTCTTC,CASLRTWDSDNEQFF
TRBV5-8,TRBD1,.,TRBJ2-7,TGTGCCAGCAGCTTCAACCGGGACAGGGCCTACGAGCAGTACTTC,CASSFNRDRAYEQYF
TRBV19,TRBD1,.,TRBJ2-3,TGTGCCAGTAGTTCAACCTCGACAGGGGGCCCCACAGATACGCAGTATTTT,CASSSTSTGGPTDTQYF
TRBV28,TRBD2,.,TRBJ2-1,TGTGCCAGCAGTTTAGGTTTCGGGCTAGCGGGATACAATGAGCAGTTCTTC,CASSLGFGLAGYNEQFF
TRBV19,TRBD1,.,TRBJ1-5,TGTGCCAGTAGTATAGATCGGGGACAGGGGAGCAATCAGCCCCAGCATTTT,CASSIDRGQGSNQPQHF
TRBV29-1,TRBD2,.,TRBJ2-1,TGCAGCTCCGACGGGACTAGCGGGAGCAATGAGCAGTTCTTC,CSSDGTSGSNEQFF
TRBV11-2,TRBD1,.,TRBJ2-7,TGTGCCAGCAGCTTAGCGATTGGACAGGAGTCTTACGAGCAGTACTTC,CASSLAIGQESYEQYF
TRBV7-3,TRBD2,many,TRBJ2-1,TGTGCCAGCAGTTTCCAGGCTAGCGGGAGCGGCGATGAGCAGTTCTTC,CASSFQASGSGDEQFF
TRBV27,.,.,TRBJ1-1,TGTGCCAGCAGTTTAATCGCTTGGACGGGACAGAACACTGAAGCTTTCTTT,CASSLIAWTGQNTEAFF
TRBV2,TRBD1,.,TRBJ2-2,TGTGCCAGCAGTGAAGGGACAGGGGATCACGGGGAGCTGTTTTTT,CASSEGTGDHGELFF
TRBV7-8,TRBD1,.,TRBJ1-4,TGTGCCAGCAGCTTAATGAACAGGGGGCAGGGGGAAAAACTGTTTTTT,CASSLMNRGQGEKLFF
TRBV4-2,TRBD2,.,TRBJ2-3,TGTGCCAGCAGCCAAGGTAGCGGGGGGGCTGCAGATACGCAGTATTTT,CASSQGSGGAADTQYF
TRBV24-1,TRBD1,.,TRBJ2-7,TGTGCCACCAGTGATTTACCGACAGGGGCTCGGCAGTACTTC,CATSDLPTGARQYF
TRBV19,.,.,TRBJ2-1,TGTGCCACCCCACTCGAAGCGGACCATTACAATGAGCAGTTCTTC,CATPLEADHYNEQFF
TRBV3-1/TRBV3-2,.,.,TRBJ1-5,TGTGCCAGCAGCCAAGATGTCGGGTCCAATCAGCCCCAGCATTTT,CASSQDVGSNQPQHF
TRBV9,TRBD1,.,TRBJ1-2,TGTGCCAGCAGCGTAGGGACAGGAGTCCTGTTAAACTATGGCTACACCTTC,CASSVGTGVLLNYGYTF
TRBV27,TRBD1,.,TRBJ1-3,TGTGCCAGCAAACCGTTGACAGGGGTCGACTCTGGAAACACCATATATTTT,CASKPLTGVDSGNTIYF
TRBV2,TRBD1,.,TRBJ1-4,TGTGCCAGACGGGACAGGGTGGAGGAAAAACTGTTTTTT,CARRDRVEEKLFF
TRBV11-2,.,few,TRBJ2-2,TGTGCCAGCAGCTTCCCAGGGTCGAACACCGGGGAGCTGTTTTTT,CASSFPGSNTGELFF
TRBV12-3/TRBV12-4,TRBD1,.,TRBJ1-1,TGTGCCAGCAGTTGGACAGGGCCCACTGAAGCTTTCTTT,CASSWTGPTEAFF